This passage covers 24 T cell receptor beta chains from one sample sequenced in a study of shared clonotypes between healthy human individuals. Some clones are missing from TCRdb's copy, which holds only in-frame ones; the method was immunoSEQ multiplex PCR. The table has some 380,000 clones, roughly 96% seen once. Sequencing was performed on memory CD8+ T cells sorted from blood. Stated subset: CD45RO+ cells pooled with CCR7-negative TemRA cells. These receptors were obtained from a man aged 25-40 years in good health.

The rearrangement uses TRBV28 and TRBJ2-2; possible D gene TRBD2, 6 bases. Per germline, CDR1 MDHEN and CDR2 SYDVKM. The CDR3 totals 15 residues. The V end lost 5 bases, the J end lost 1 base, and 11 bases lay between the germline ends. The CDR3 region has the DNA TGTGCCAGCAGTGTTAGCGGAGTGAACACCGGGGAGCTGTTTTTT. The encoded protein is CASSVSGVNTGELFF.

The CDR3 here is CASSSPPGVTGELFF. The CDR3 DNA reads TGCGCCAGCAGCTCGCCTCCCGGTGTTACCGGGGAGCTGTTTTTT. The chain recombines TRBV5-1 with TRBJ2-2, with D hard to call. V was trimmed by 3 bases and J by 5 bases, leaving 14 bases between them. This CDR3 region has 15 residues. Germline loops: CDR1 SGHRS, CDR2 YFSETQ.

The gene calls are TRBV10-3 and TRBJ2-2; D call uncertain. V lost 4 bases, J lost 4 bases, and 7 bases lay in between. CDR1 and CDR2 from the germline V gene are ENHRY and SYGVKD. This CDR3 has 13 amino acids. The CDR3 nucleotides read TGTGCCATCAGTGCGACCCTCACCGGGGAGCTGTTTTTT. This sequence encodes CAISATLTGELFF.

This chain links TRBV12-1 with TRBJ2-3; the table calls TRBD2, which could not be checked here. TRBV12-1 is marked as a pseudogene. CDR3 length equals 16 residues. The DNA of the CDR3 is TGTGCCAGCAGCTTGGTCCTAGGGACTAGGAGGGATACGCAGTATTTT. Translation gives CASSLVLGTRRDTQYF.

The V call is TRBV4-1, the J call TRBJ1-3; the D gene is possibly TRBD1 (5 bases). CDR3 length: 15 amino acids. Trimming took 4 bases from V and 0 from J, leaving 10 bases between them. Per germline, CDR1 MGHRA and CDR2 YSYEKL. The CDR3 reads CASSPLDSSGNTIYF. The CDR3 DNA reads as TGCGCCAGCAGCCCCCTCGACAGCTCTGGAAACACCATATATTTT.

The rearrangement links TRBV2 to TRBJ1-5; TRBD1 aligns across 12 bases. CDR1 and CDR2 (germline): SNHLY, FYNNEI. The CDR3 is made up of 15 amino acids. V shed 4 bases and J 5 bases; nucleotides not matched to a gene: 3. CDR3 loop: CASSGDRGPYQPQHF. In DNA form, the CDR3 reads TGTGCCAGCAGTGGGGACAGGGGGCCCTATCAGCCCCAGCATTTT.

The chain is built from TRBV19 and TRBJ1-5; D call uncertain. The CDR3 totals 14 residues. Germline CDR1 and CDR2: LNHDA and SQIVND (reference sequence). The ends were cut back, 1 base at V and 0 bases at J, with 4 bases in the middle. The CDR3 loop is CASSIAGSNQPQHF. The CDR3 DNA reads TGTGCCAGTAGTATAGCCGGTAGCAATCAGCCCCAGCATTTT.

The J gene is TRBJ2-3, the V gene TRBV28; weak D call: TRBD2 (5 bases). Trimming took 3 bases from V and 6 from J, leaving 16 bases between them. Looked up from germline, CDR1 is MDHEN and CDR2 is SYDVKM. The CDR3 has 15 residues. The CDR3 sequence: CASSFGGSRRDTQYF. CDR3 nucleotide sequence: TGTGCCAGCAGTTTCGGCGGATCACGGAGGGATACGCAGTATTTT.

The chain combines TRBV27 with TRBJ1-5; 7 bases fit TRBD1. From germline, CDR1 is MNHEY and CDR2 SMNVEV (reference sequence). With 6 bases clipped from V and 7 bases from J, the junction kept 9 bases outside the gene matches. The CDR3 contains 14 residues. The CDR3 reads CASSPDRARQPQHF. In nucleotides, the CDR3 is TGTGCCAGCAGCCCAGACAGGGCGCGGCAGCCCCAGCATTTT.

The chain is built from TRBV7-9 and TRBJ2-7; TRBD1 matches 9 bases. The CDR3 has 14 residues. V was pared by 3 bases and J by 11 bases, with 11 bases of the junction left unmatched. The germline gives CDR1 SEHNR, CDR2 FQNEAQ (reference sequence). CDR3 nucleotide sequence: TGTGCCAGCAGCTTTGAGAGCCGGACAGGGGAAAAGTACTTC. Protein product: CASSFESRTGEKYF.

This chain links TRBV18 with TRBJ2-7, with TRBD1 matching 9 bases. The germline CDR1 and CDR2 sequences are KGHSH and LQKENI. Losses at the gene ends were 3 bases for V and 6 bases for J; bases not matched to a gene: 0. This CDR3 spans 12 amino acids. Here the CDR3 DNA reads TGTGCCAGCTCACCGGGACAGGGCGAGCAGTACTTC. This gives the protein CASSPGQGEQYF. The complete variable domain, with remaining parts taken from reference TRBV18 and TRBJ2-7, reads NAGVMQNPRHLVRRRGQEARLRCSPMKGHSHVYWYRQLPEEGLKFMVYLQKENIIDESGMPKERFSAEFPKEGPSILRIQQVVRGDSAAYFCASSPGQGEQYFGPGTRLTVT.

The J gene is TRBJ2-2, the V gene TRBV5-1; D is uncertain. The CDR3 contains 15 residues. CDR1 is SGHRS, CDR2 YFSETQ, per germline. V lost 4 bases and J lost 3, with 13 bases in between. For the CDR3, the DNA is TGCGCCAGCAGCCAGCTTAGGGCTTACACCGGGGAGCTGTTTTTT. Protein: CASSQLRAYTGELFF.

V and J are TRBV28 and TRBJ1-2; D is perhaps TRBD1 (5 bases). V lost 5 bases, J lost 8 bases, and 12 bases lay in between. The CDR3 covers 12 residues. Germline V lookup: CDR1 MDHEN, CDR2 SYDVKM. The CDR3 spells CASSPKGLGYTF. The DNA of the CDR3 is TGTGCCAGCAGTCCTAAGGGGTTAGGCTACACCTTC.

The chain combines TRBV30 with TRBJ1-1, with D perhaps matching TRBD1 (5 bases). Germline CDR1 reads GTSNPN; CDR2 reads SVGIG (reference sequence). This CDR3 is built from 14 residues. V lost 5 bases, J lost 2 bases, and 15 bases lay in between. In nucleotides, the CDR3 is TGTGCCTGGGAAAGGGGACGGCAAAACACTGAAGCTTTCTTT. As protein: CAWERGRQNTEAFF.

This clone was counted once. The chain links TRBV7-9 to TRBJ2-3, with TRBD2 matching 9 bases. Germline-derived CDR1 and CDR2 are SEHNR and FQNEAQ (reference sequence). The CDR3 runs to 16 residues. The junction had 6 bases not matched to a gene; V was cut back by 1 base and J by 4 bases. CDR3: CASSLGLAGTPDTQYF. The CDR3 coding sequence is TGTGCCAGCAGCTTAGGGCTAGCGGGAACTCCAGATACGCAGTATTTT.

This clone was found once. J is TRBJ1-5 and V is TRBV28; D uncertain. Germline assignment: CDR1 MDHEN and CDR2 SYDVKM. V lost 3 bases to trimming and J lost 6 bases, with 12 bases between them. The CDR3 is 14 amino acids. CDR3 in DNA: TGTGCCAGCAGTTTCGTGACATTAGCTCAGCCCCAGCATTTT. Translated: CASSFVTLAQPQHF.

This CDR3 is CAGLTRNTGELFF. As DNA, the CDR3 is TGTGCCGGCTTGACTAGAAACACCGGGGAGCTGTTTTTT. The chain has TRBV5-6 and TRBJ2-2, with a tentative D call TRBD2 (6 bases). Germline CDR1 SGHDT, CDR2 YYEEEE. With 10 bases removed from V and 2 bases from J, the gap between germline ends came to 12 bases. CDR3 length equals 13 residues.

The V and J genes are TRBV6-5 and TRBJ2-7; the D gene is possibly TRBD1 (6 bases). The CDR3 loop spans 13 amino acids. Germline V gene sequence: CDR1 MNHEY, CDR2 SVGAGI. V lost 3 bases and J lost 6, with 12 bases in between. The CDR3 loop is CASSYVYRAEQYF. The CDR3 DNA reads TGTGCCAGCAGTTATGTTTACAGGGCCGAGCAGTACTTC.

The chain couples TRBV25-1 to TRBJ2-5; TRBD2 agrees at 7 bases. Germline lookup yields CDR1 MGHDK and CDR2 SYGVNS. The CDR3 contains 16 residues. With 0 bases clipped from V and 1 base from J, the junction kept 5 bases outside the gene matches. The CDR3 reads CASSEYRSGTQETQYF. DNA for the CDR3: TGTGCCAGCAGTGAATATCGGAGCGGGACCCAAGAGACCCAGTACTTC.

This rearrangement joins TRBV7-2 to TRBJ2-7, with D possibly matching TRBD1 (6 bases). V gave up 5 bases and J gave up 4 bases, with 12 bases separating them. CDR3 length: 13 residues. The germline V gene has CDR1 SGHTA and CDR2 FQGNSA. CDR3 in DNA: TGTGCCAGCAGCGAGGGGGTACTTTACGAGCAGTACTTC. Its protein product is CASSEGVLYEQYF.

Remarks on this clone: The identical CDR3 is also encoded by other nucleotide sequences in the sample. The chain employs TRBV6-1 and TRBJ1-1; D is unresolved. This CDR3 has 13 amino acids. V was pared by 1 base and J by 1 base, with 4 bases between. The germline V gene has CDR1 MNHNS and CDR2 SASEGT. For the CDR3, the DNA is TGTGCCAGCAGTGAAGTCGAGAACACTGAAGCTTTCTTT. This gives the protein CASSEVENTEAFF.

J is TRBJ2-7 and V is TRBV20-1; D unresolved. Germline CDR1 DFQATT, CDR2 SNEGSKA (reference sequence). The CDR3 consists of 11 residues. Trimming stripped 5 bases from V and 5 bases from J, with 10 bases between. CDR3 sequence: CSAYRRNEQYF. The CDR3 region has the DNA TGCAGTGCTTATCGGCGAAACGAGCAGTACTTC.

The chain has TRBV5-1 and TRBJ2-3, with no clear D. The CDR3 totals 13 residues. The V gene's germline CDR1 is SGHRS and CDR2 YFSETQ. The ends were cut back, 0 bases at V and 6 bases at J, with 8 bases in the middle. CDR3 sequence reads: CASSLVLKDTQYF. The CDR3 bases are TGCGCCAGCAGCTTGGTCCTGAAGGATACGCAGTATTTT. The full variable domain, its missing parts supplied by reference TRBV5-1 and TRBJ2-3, is KAGVTQTPRYLIKTRGQQVTLSCSPISGHRSVSWYQQTPGQGLQFLFEYFSETQRNKGNFPGRFSGRQFSNSRSEMNVSTLELGDSALYLCASSLVLKDTQYFGPGTRLTVL.

Details on this clone: At the DNA level, this CDR3 is encoded by other sequences in the same sample as well. The gene calls are TRBV7-9 and TRBJ2-7; D ambiguous. This CDR3 has 14 amino acids. In germline, CDR1 is SEHNR, CDR2 FQNEAQ (reference sequence). The V and J ends lost 1 base and 1 base respectively, with 8 bases between them. The DNA of the CDR3 is TGTGCCAGCAGCTTAGGAGGCGGATCCTACGAGCAGTACTTC. Encoded protein: CASSLGGGSYEQYF. The whole variable domain, remainder taken from reference TRBV7-9 and TRBJ2-7, is DTGVSQNPRHKITKRGQNVTFRCDPISEHNRLYWYRQTLGQGPEFLTYFQNEAQLEKSRLLSDRFSAERPKGSFSTLEIQRTEQGDSAMYLCASSLGGGSYEQYFGPGTRLTVT.